This is a list of T cell receptor beta chains from one sample in a study of T cell responses to AZD1222 COVID-19 vaccine. Profiled with immunoSEQ multiplex PCR; TCRdb holds only in-frame clones, not every one. The sample lists about 120,000 clones; 80% to 90% were seen once. The input for sequencing was peripheral blood, taken on day 0 of AZD1222 vaccination. The receptor set was obtained from an adult in good health. Both conserved end residues are part of each CDR3. The order of the fields is J gene, V gene, D gene, clone size, CDR3 protein, CDR3 DNA. A D gene is named only where the DNA matches it firmly. Clone size is not always given. Where it is, it says once, few, many or a class for expanded clones.

TRBJ2-5 | TRBV2 | - | - | CASSRAVPRQETQYF | TGTGCCAGCAGTAGAGCGGTCCCGAGGCAAGAGACCCAGTACTTC
TRBJ1-5 | TRBV6-2/TRBV6-3 | - | - | CASSYSGDGQPQHF | TGTGCCAGCAGTTATAGCGGGGACGGACAGCCCCAGCATTTT
TRBJ1-5 | TRBV30 | - | - | CAWSVSRQPQHF | TGTGCCTGGAGTGTCAGTCGTCAGCCCCAGCATTTT
TRBJ2-7 | TRBV7-2 | TRBD2 | - | CASSALLAGGPVEQYF | TGTGCCAGCAGCGCGTTACTAGCGGGGGGGCCGGTCGAGCAGTACTTC
TRBJ1-3 | TRBV7-2 | - | - | CASSFIMGSGNTIYF | TGTGCCAGCAGCTTTATCATGGGCTCTGGAAACACCATATATTTT
TRBJ1-1 | TRBV28 | TRBD1 | - | CASILLDRGRTEAFF | TGTGCCAGCATCCTATTAGACAGGGGAAGAACTGAAGCTTTCTTT
TRBJ1-1 | TRBV6-2/TRBV6-3 | - | - | CASSYVRGTEAFF | TGTGCCAGCAGTTACGTCCGGGGAACTGAAGCTTTCTTT
TRBJ1-5 | TRBV7-9 | TRBD1 | few | CASSLAGQSIANQPQHF | TGTGCCAGCAGCTTAGCGGGACAGAGTATAGCAAATCAGCCCCAGCATTTT
TRBJ2-7 | TRBV12-3/TRBV12-4 | TRBD1 | - | CASRRTGLGEQYF | TGTGCCAGCAGGCGGACAGGGCTCGGCGAGCAGTACTTC
TRBJ1-4 | TRBV18 | - | - | CASSPGGSNEKLFF | TGTGCCAGCTCACCGGGGGGGAGTAATGAAAAACTGTTTTTT
TRBJ1-1 | TRBV7-2 | - | - | CASSLPEAEAFF | TGTGCCAGCAGCTTACCCGAGGCTGAAGCTTTCTTT
TRBJ1-4 | TRBV6-6 | - | - | CASSFLTGATNEKLFF | TGTGCCAGCAGTTTCCTGACAGGCGCAACTAATGAAAAACTGTTTTTT
TRBJ2-1 | TRBV7-9 | - | - | CASNRGYNEQFF | TGTGCCAGCAACCGGGGATACAATGAGCAGTTCTTC
TRBJ2-7 | TRBV7-9 | TRBD1 | - | CASSWDRTPYEQYF | TGTGCCAGCAGCTGGGACAGGACGCCCTACGAGCAGTACTTC
TRBJ1-4 | TRBV6-5 | - | - | CASSYVMGAEKLFF | TGTGCCAGCAGTTACGTTATGGGGGCGGAAAAACTGTTTTTT
TRBJ2-4 | TRBV18 | - | - | CASSPPGQGAKNIQYF | TGTGCCAGCTCACCACCGGGGCAGGGGGCCAAAAACATTCAGTACTTC
TRBJ1-5 | TRBV7-2 | - | few | CASSSEPGYQPQHF | TGTGCCAGCAGCTCTGAACCCGGGTATCAGCCCCAGCATTTT
TRBJ2-7 | TRBV7-9 | TRBD2 | - | CASSKKGGLAGSDEQYF | TGTGCCAGCAGCAAAAAGGGGGGACTAGCGGGTTCCGACGAGCAGTACTTC
TRBJ2-7 | TRBV7-2 | - | - | CASSFAREEEQYF | TGTGCCAGCAGCTTCGCAAGGGAAGAAGAGCAGTACTTC
TRBJ1-4 | TRBV12-2 | - | - | CASRLDGTGDEKLFF | TGTGCAAGTCGCTTAGATGGGACAGGGGATGAAAAACTGTTTTTT
TRBJ2-3 | TRBV6-5 | - | - | CASSYGASGGGDTQYF | TGTGCCAGCAGTTACGGTGCTAGCGGAGGGGGCGATACGCAGTATTTT
TRBJ1-1 | TRBV5-4 | TRBD1 | - | CASSLVGRTGTIEAFF | TGTGCCAGCAGCTTGGTTGGGCGGACAGGGACGATTGAAGCTTTCTTT
TRBJ2-2 | TRBV1 | - | - | CTSSQASKAWELFF | TGCACCAGCAGCCAAGCCTCCAAAGCATGGGAGCTGTTTTTT
TRBJ2-7 | TRBV5-1 | TRBD2 | - | CASRGLAESSYEQYF | TGCGCCAGCAGAGGTCTAGCGGAGAGTTCCTACGAGCAGTACTTC
TRBJ2-1 | TRBV27 | TRBD2 | few | CASRDSRLADIYNEQFF | TGTGCCAGCAGAGATTCCCGACTAGCGGATATCTACAATGAGCAGTTCTTC
TRBJ2-3 | TRBV7-9 | - | - | CASSPLGGASTDTQYF | TGTGCCAGCAGCCCCCTCGGTGGAGCTAGCACAGATACGCAGTATTTT
TRBJ1-5 | TRBV3-1/TRBV3-2 | - | - | CASSQTGTTYQPQHF | TGTGCCAGCAGCCAAACCGGGACGACCTATCAGCCCCAGCATTTT
TRBJ2-1 | TRBV7-2 | TRBD2 | - | CASSSGTSGGSGQFF | TGTGCCAGCAGCTCCGGGACTAGCGGGGGGAGTGGCCAGTTCTTC
TRBJ1-1 | TRBV30 | TRBD1 | - | CAWTGGGLEAFF | TGTGCCTGGACAGGGGGCGGCCTTGAAGCTTTCTTT
TRBJ1-1 | TRBV4-1 | TRBD1 | - | CASSHVYRDRVRTEAFF | TGCGCCAGCAGCCACGTTTACCGGGACAGGGTGAGAACTGAAGCTTTCTTT
TRBJ1-2 | TRBV2 | - | few | CASLAAETYGYTF | TGTGCCAGCCTCGCGGCGGAAACCTATGGCTACACCTTC
TRBJ1-3 | TRBV18 | - | - | CASSPGTDLNTIYF | TGTGCCAGCTCACCAGGGACGGACTTAAACACCATATATTTT
TRBJ2-3 | TRBV3-1/TRBV3-2 | TRBD2 | - | CASSQDLVGAGGTTDTQYF | TGTGCCAGCAGCCAAGACTTAGTTGGAGCGGGGGGGACCACAGATACGCAGTATTTT
TRBJ1-1 | TRBV6-7 | - | - | CASSLRPGRRDTEAFF | TGTGCCAGCAGTCTTCGACCGGGACGGAGAGATACTGAAGCTTTCTTT
TRBJ2-2 | TRBV10-3 | - | - | CAISSSDGTGELFF | TGTGCCATCAGTAGTTCGGACGGGACCGGGGAGCTGTTTTTT
TRBJ1-3 | TRBV19 | - | - | CASSTTRLGGNTIYF | TGTGCCAGTAGTACCACCCGCCTAGGGGGAAACACCATATATTTT
TRBJ2-6 | TRBV9 | - | few | CASSVTVLGGAAGANVLTF | TGTGCCAGCAGCGTAACTGTTCTGGGGGGCGCGGCTGGGGCCAACGTCCTGACTTTC